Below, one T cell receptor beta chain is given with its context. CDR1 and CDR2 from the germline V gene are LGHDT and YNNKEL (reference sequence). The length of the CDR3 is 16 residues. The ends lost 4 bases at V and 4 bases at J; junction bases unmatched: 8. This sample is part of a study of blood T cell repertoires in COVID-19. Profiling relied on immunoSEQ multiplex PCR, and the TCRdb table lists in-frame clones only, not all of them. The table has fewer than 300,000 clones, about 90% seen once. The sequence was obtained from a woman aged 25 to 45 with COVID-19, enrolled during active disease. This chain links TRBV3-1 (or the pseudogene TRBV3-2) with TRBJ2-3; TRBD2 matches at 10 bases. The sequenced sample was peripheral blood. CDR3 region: CASSRVVAGGADTQYF. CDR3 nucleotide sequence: TGTGCCAGCAGCCGCGTGGTAGCGGGGGGTGCAGATACGCAGTATTTT.